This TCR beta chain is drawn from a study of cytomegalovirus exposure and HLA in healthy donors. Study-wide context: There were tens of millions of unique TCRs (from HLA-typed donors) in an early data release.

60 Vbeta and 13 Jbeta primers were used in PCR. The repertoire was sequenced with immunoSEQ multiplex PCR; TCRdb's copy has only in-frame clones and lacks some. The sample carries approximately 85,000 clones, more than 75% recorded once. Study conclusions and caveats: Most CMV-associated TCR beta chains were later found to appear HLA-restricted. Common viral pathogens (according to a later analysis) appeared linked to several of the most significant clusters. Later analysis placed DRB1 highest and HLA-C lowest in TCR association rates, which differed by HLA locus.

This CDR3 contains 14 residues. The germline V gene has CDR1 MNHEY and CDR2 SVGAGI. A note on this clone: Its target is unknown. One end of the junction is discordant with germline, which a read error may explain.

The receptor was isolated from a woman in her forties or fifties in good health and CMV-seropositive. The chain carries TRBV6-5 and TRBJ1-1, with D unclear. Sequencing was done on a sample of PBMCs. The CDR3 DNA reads TGTGCCAGCAATTACACCGGGAGGGTAACTGAAGCTTTCTTT. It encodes CASNYTGRVTEAFF.